Listed below are T cell receptor beta chains from one sample, sequenced in a study of blood T cell repertoires in COVID-19. Repertoires were generated with immunoSEQ multiplex PCR, while TCRdb's copy carries only in-frame clones and drops some. The sample gives more than 200,000 clones, 80% of which show up once; around 7.4% is in the top ten. The sample taken for sequencing was PBMCs or T cells enriched from blood (not recorded which). The receptor set was obtained from a woman between 40 and 55 years old with acute COVID-19. CDR3s include the opening cysteine and the closing phenylalanine or tryptophan. A D gene is named only where the DNA matches it firmly. Where a row states a size, it is once, few, many or the class of an expanded clone; other rows omit it.

clone size,J gene,V gene,D gene,CDR3 DNA,CDR3 protein
.,TRBJ2-7,TRBV4-1,TRBD1,TGCGCCAGCACCAGGGACAGGGGCGACTCCTACGAGCAGTACTTC,CASTRDRGDSYEQYF
.,TRBJ2-7,TRBV15,.,TGTGCCACCAGCGGATCGGGGACTCATCCCTACGAGCAGTACTTC,CATSGSGTHPYEQYF
.,TRBJ1-5,TRBV5-5,TRBD1,TGTGCCAGCAGCTTGGACAGGGGGTTCAATCAGCCCCAGCATTTT,CASSLDRGFNQPQHF
few,TRBJ1-1,TRBV7-2,.,TGTGCTCTGGGCAGGGGCACTGAAGCTTTCTTT,CALGRGTEAFF
.,TRBJ1-5,TRBV19,.,TGTGCCAGTAGTAGGGGGGTGTGGAGCAATCAGCCCCAGCATTTT,CASSRGVWSNQPQHF
.,TRBJ1-1,TRBV6-5,.,TGTGCCAGCAGCGTTACGACAGAACCGAACACTGAAGCTTTCTTT,CASSVTTEPNTEAFF
.,TRBJ2-5,TRBV19,TRBD1,TGTGCCAGTGGGACAGGGCGAGAGACCCAGTACTTC,CASGTGRETQYF
once,TRBJ1-4,TRBV28,.,TGTGCCAGCTTGGATGGGGCCGCGGAAAAACTGTTTTTT,CASLDGAAEKLFF
few,TRBJ2-7,TRBV2,TRBD2,TGTGCCAGCAGGATTCAACTAGCGGGAGTCGAGCAGTACTTC,CASRIQLAGVEQYF
.,TRBJ1-3,TRBV6-1,.,TGTGCCAGCAGTGAAGCTGAGGGATTCGGCTCTGGAAACACCATATATTTT,CASSEAEGFGSGNTIYF
.,TRBJ2-1,TRBV5-6,TRBD1,TGTGCCAGCAGCTCGGGACAGGGAGGCTTCTTC,CASSSGQGGFF
.,TRBJ1-4,TRBV11-2,TRBD1,TGTGCCAGCAGCCTCGGGACAGGGAGGATTGCTAATGAAAAACTGTTTTTT,CASSLGTGRIANEKLFF
.,TRBJ1-5,TRBV7-2,TRBD1,TGTGCCAGCAGCCCAGGGACAGGGGGCGGTCCGTCAGTGCAGCCCCAGCATTTT,CASSPGTGGGPSVQPQHF
.,TRBJ1-2,TRBV28,TRBD1,TGTGCCAGCAGTTCGGGACAGCCGAGCTCTTTATTC,CASSSGQPSSLF
once,TRBJ2-7,TRBV7-6,.,TGTGCCAGCAGCTTAGGAGCGGCGACGAACTACGAGCAGTACTTC,CASSLGAATNYEQYF
.,TRBJ1-1,TRBV11-2,.,TGTGCCAGCAGATTGAACAGGGTTTACACTGAAGCTTTCTTT,CASRLNRVYTEAFF
.,TRBJ2-5,TRBV7-2,TRBD2,TGTGCCAGCAGCTTCGGGACTAGTGGGGCGGGGGCCCAGTACTTC,CASSFGTSGAGAQYF
.,TRBJ1-1,TRBV12-3/TRBV12-4,.,TGTGCCAGCAGTTTCAGAGGGATGGGTGAAGCTTTCTTT,CASSFRGMGEAFF
.,TRBJ2-7,TRBV7-2,TRBD2,TGTGCCAGCAGCTTAAAAGGGACGTTAGGGGGACTAGCGGTGGAGCAGTACTTC,CASSLKGTLGGLAVEQYF
.,TRBJ1-6,TRBV28,.,TGTGCCAGCAGTTCAAACACCGGGACTGGAAATTCACCCCTCCACTTT,CASSSNTGTGNSPLHF
.,TRBJ1-3,TRBV25-1,.,TGTGCCAGCAGTCCTCCAGGGAATAGAAACACCATATATTTT,CASSPPGNRNTIYF
.,TRBJ2-7,TRBV27,TRBD1,TGTGCCAGCACCCCCGGGGACAGGGGGGTCCTCGAGCAGTACTTC,CASTPGDRGVLEQYF
.,TRBJ2-1,TRBV5-1,TRBD2,TGCGCCAGCAGCCCGGGGGGAGGGGAGGTCGATGAGCAGTTCTTC,CASSPGGGEVDEQFF
.,TRBJ1-4,TRBV28,.,TGTGCCAGCAGTTCCGGTAATGAAAAACTGTTTTTT,CASSSGNEKLFF
.,TRBJ2-5,TRBV24-1,.,TGTGCCACCAGTGATAGTCCTAGAGAGACCCAGTACTTC,CATSDSPRETQYF
.,TRBJ2-3,TRBV5-1,.,TGCGCCAGCGGACGCGGGGGCAGGGCGCTCACAGATACGCAGTATTTT,CASGRGGRALTDTQYF
.,TRBJ1-4,TRBV5-1,TRBD1,TGCGCCAGCAGCTTAGGGACAGGGCCTTTGGGTGAAAAACTGTTTTTT,CASSLGTGPLGEKLFF
.,TRBJ1-6,TRBV2,TRBD1,TGTGCCAGCAGCCAAAGACAGGGTTCTAATTCACCCCTCCACTTT,CASSQRQGSNSPLHF
.,TRBJ1-5,TRBV2,.,TGTGCCAGCAGTGAAGGGGCTGCGAGCAATCAGCCCCAGCATTTT,CASSEGAASNQPQHF
once,TRBJ2-7,TRBV7-2,.,TGTGCCAGCAGCTTAACCACGGAGAGCTCCTACGAGCAGTACTTC,CASSLTTESSYEQYF
.,TRBJ1-5,TRBV2,.,TGTGCCAGCAGGGCACTACGGGATCAGCCCCAGCATTTT,CASRALRDQPQHF
.,TRBJ1-2,TRBV2,TRBD1,TGTGCCAGCAGCCTTGACAGGGTTAACTATGGCTACACCTTC,CASSLDRVNYGYTF
.,TRBJ1-2,TRBV7-8,TRBD1,TGTGCCAGCAGCTTCCTGGGACAGGGGGACTATGGCTACACCTTC,CASSFLGQGDYGYTF
.,TRBJ2-1,TRBV11-3,TRBD2,TGTGCCAGCAGCTTAGAAACTAGCGGGAGTGTAGGGTCCTACAATGAGCAGTTCTTC,CASSLETSGSVGSYNEQFF
.,TRBJ1-2,TRBV5-1,.,TGCGCCAGCAGCTTGGGGCGCCGGGACATCGGGATTATCTATGGCTACACCTTC,CASSLGRRDIGIIYGYTF
.,TRBJ1-6,TRBV6-5,.,TGTGCCAGCAAATTCGTAGGGGAATGGGGATCACCCCTCCACTTT,CASKFVGEWGSPLHF
.,TRBJ2-3,TRBV5-4,.,TGTGCCAGCAGCTTCGGTCGGGGGAGAAAGGGTGATACGCAGTATTTT,CASSFGRGRKGDTQYF
.,TRBJ2-3,TRBV30,.,TGTGCCTGGAGTGCGAAGGGGACTAGCACAGATACGCAGTATTTT,CAWSAKGTSTDTQYF
.,TRBJ1-2,TRBV28,TRBD1,TGTGCCAGCAGCCTGGGGACAGGGGACTATGGCTACACCTTC,CASSLGTGDYGYTF
.,TRBJ2-1,TRBV5-4,TRBD2,TGTGCCAGCAGCTTGGATTCTAGCGGGAGAATTAGTGAGCAGTTCTTC,CASSLDSSGRISEQFF
.,TRBJ1-3,TRBV4-1,.,TGCGCCAGCAGCCAAGTACGGGTTACTGGAAACACCATATATTTT,CASSQVRVTGNTIYF
.,TRBJ2-5,TRBV6-6,.,TGTGCCAGCTTTACCGGGTCCGAGACCCAGTACTTC,CASFTGSETQYF
.,TRBJ2-5,TRBV6-2/TRBV6-3,TRBD1,TGTGCCAGCAGTTTTGGACAGGGGAAGCCCCCCCAAGAGACCCAGTACTTC,CASSFGQGKPPQETQYF
few,TRBJ1-1,TRBV29-1,TRBD1,TGCAGCGTCGCTCACAGGGGAGTGGGCACTGAAGCTTTCTTT,CSVAHRGVGTEAFF
.,TRBJ2-7,TRBV5-5,TRBD2,TGTGCCAGCAGCTTGTTAGGTCTAGCGGGGGGGCCGGGCTCCTACGAGCAGTACTTC,CASSLLGLAGGPGSYEQYF
.,TRBJ1-1,TRBV7-8,.,TGTGCCAGCAGCCTTCGGGGAGGGGCGAACACTGAAGCTTTCTTT,CASSLRGGANTEAFF